The sequence of this TCR beta chain was determined in a study of CXCR3-negative and CXCR3-positive naive CD8 T cells. Regarding the study as a whole: TRB CDR3 properties were used to infer TCR strength, and surface CD5 was comparable between naive subsets. Naive cells positive for CXCR3 carried more hydrophobic TRB CDR3s than CXCR3-negative ones.

UMI-labeled 5' RACE yielded the TRB cDNA libraries. TCRdb re-analyzed the 5' RACE reads; it lists each CDR3 protein once, without DNA. This sample's clone table lists some 120,000 distinct CDR3 sequences. The sorting of each CD8+ T cell subset was done in triplicate, at 250,000 to 300,000 cells each. Turning to this clonotype: The antigen remains unidentified.

This receptor was taken from a human donor in good health. Some clones in this sample may be carry-over from other donors' samples. Sequencing was performed on naive CXCR3+ CD8+ T cells from blood. Subset in this sample: CD45RO-CCR7+CD27+CD95- naive CD8+ T cells expressing CXCR3 (TNR3+).

The CDR3 is CASSQAYNEQFF. J is TRBJ2-1 and V is TRBV7-9. The CDR3 is 12 amino acids. The germline V gene has CDR1 SEHNR and CDR2 FQNEAQ (reference sequence). Supplemented by reference TRBV7-9 and TRBJ2-1, the full variable domain reads DTGVSQNPRHKITKRGQNVTFRCDPISEHNRLYWYRQTLGQGPEFLTYFQNEAQLEKSRLLSDRFSAERPKGSFSTLEIQRTEQGDSAMYLCASSQAYNEQFFGPGTRLTVL.